A selection of T cell receptor beta chains follows, all from one sample in a study of T cell repertoires in cytomegalovirus infection. No cognate antigen is known for these TCRs. TCRdb reprocessed the reads with MiXCR, giving one entry per CDR3 protein. The profile shows roughly 90,000 distinct CDR3 sequences, 29% of them singletons. The starting material was CD8+ T cells from cultured PBMCs, obtained from culture after CMV antigen stimulation. These receptors were collected from a human donor in good health (CMV status not recorded). Some clones in this sample may be carry-over from other donors' samples. CDR3s include the opening cysteine and the closing phenylalanine or tryptophan. A D gene is named only where the DNA matches it firmly. Rows may omit the clone size; those that give it use once, few, many or a size class.

>few|TRBV7-6|TRBD1
CASSSLSTGITVTEAFF
>-|TRBV27|TRBD1
CASSFSTGGTNTIYF
>once|TRBV4-1|-
CASSLEGVSSGAPLHF
>few|TRBV7-3|-
CASSYQGNEQFF
>many|TRBV7-8|TRBD1
CASSLGTQGAANTEAFF
>many|TRBV6-1|TRBD1
CASSGRTGLNTEAFF
>-|TRBV7-9|-
CASSLGAAFMNTEAFF
>many|TRBV7-2|-
CASSLGGTSYEQYF
>-|TRBV7-9|TRBD1
CASSLAEGADEKLFF
>few|TRBV4-1|-
CASSQESWNYNEQFF
>few|TRBV29-1|TRBD1
CSVDGQGGGYTF
>-|TRBV11-2|-
CASSVGQNTEAFF